The T cell receptor beta chain under discussion was sequenced for a study of blood T cell repertoires in COVID-19. Turning to the study itself: Samples taken during acute and convalescent COVID-19 were collected in the United States, Italy and Spain. T cells, B-cell-depleted T cells, or PBMCs supplied cDNA or gDNA.

In germline, CDR1 is SGHVS, CDR2 FQNEAQ. The CDR3 extends over 11 amino acids. Trimming cost V 5 bases and J 7 bases, with 9 bases left between them. Authors' analysis steps: Reference gene primer amplification gave estimated nucleated cell counts. The assay was immunoSEQ multiplex PCR, and TCRdb's table has in-frame clones only and misses some. The V and J calls and clone size come from that table; D and trimming were worked out from the DNA. The table has just over 650,000 clones, 80% to 90% seen once; the top ten hold more than 0.25%. The clonotype originates from a woman aged 18-29 years with acute or convalescent COVID-19. The specimen sequenced was peripheral blood. The chain combines TRBV7-8 with TRBJ2-7; D is uncertain. For the CDR3, the DNA is TGTGCCAGCAGCCTCGTGAGGGAGCAGTACTTC. Encoded protein: CASSLVREQYF. Full variable domain (outside the CDR3, taken from reference TRBV7-8 and TRBJ2-7): GAGVSQSPRYKVAKRGQDVALRCDPISGHVSLFWYQQALGQGPEFLTYFQNEAQLDKSGLPSDRFFAERPEGSVSTLKIQRTQQEDSAVYLCASSLVREQYFGPGTRLTVT.